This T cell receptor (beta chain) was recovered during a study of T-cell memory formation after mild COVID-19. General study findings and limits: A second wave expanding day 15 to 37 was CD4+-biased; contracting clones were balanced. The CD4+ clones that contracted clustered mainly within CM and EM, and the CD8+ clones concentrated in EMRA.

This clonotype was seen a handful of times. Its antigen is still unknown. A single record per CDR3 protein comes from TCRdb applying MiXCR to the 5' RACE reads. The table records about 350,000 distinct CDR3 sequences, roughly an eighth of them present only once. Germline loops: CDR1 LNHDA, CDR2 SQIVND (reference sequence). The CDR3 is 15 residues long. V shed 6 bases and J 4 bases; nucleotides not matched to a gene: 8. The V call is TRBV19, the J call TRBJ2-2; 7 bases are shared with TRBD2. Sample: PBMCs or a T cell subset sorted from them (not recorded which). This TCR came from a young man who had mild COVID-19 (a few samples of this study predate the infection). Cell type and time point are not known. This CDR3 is CASSTAGFATGELFF. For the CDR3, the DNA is TGTGCCAGTAGCACAGCGGGGTTTGCCACCGGGGAGCTGTTTTTT.